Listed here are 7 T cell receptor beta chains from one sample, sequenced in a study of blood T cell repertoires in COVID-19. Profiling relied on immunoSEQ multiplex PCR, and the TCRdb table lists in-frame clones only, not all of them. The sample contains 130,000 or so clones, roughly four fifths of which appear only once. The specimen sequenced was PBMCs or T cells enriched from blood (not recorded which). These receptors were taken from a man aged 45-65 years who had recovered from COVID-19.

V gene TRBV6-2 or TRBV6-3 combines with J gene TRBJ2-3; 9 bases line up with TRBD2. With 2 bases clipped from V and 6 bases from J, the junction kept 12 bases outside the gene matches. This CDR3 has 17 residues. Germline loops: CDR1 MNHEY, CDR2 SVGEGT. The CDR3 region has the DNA TGTGCCAGCAGTTACGGGCGAGAGCGGGGGGCCCGGGATACGCAGTATTTT. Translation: CASSYGRERGARDTQYF.

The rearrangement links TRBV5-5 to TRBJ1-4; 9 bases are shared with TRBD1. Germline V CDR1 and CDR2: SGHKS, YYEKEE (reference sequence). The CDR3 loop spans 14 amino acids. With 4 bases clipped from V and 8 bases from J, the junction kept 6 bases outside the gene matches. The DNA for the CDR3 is TGTGCCAGCAGCCTTGGACAGGGGAGGGAAAAACTGTTTTTT. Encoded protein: CASSLGQGREKLFF.

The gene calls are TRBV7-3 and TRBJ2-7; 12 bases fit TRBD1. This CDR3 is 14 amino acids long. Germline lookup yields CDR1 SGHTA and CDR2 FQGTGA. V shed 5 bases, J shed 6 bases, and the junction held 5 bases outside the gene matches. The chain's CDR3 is CASSMGQGAVEQYF. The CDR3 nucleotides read TGTGCCAGCAGCATGGGACAGGGGGCAGTCGAGCAGTACTTC.

The CDR3 protein is CASSAGRPEAFF. The CDR3 DNA reads as TGTGCCAGCAGCGCCGGGAGACCTGAAGCTTTCTTT. This sequence joins TRBV2 and TRBJ1-1; D remains unclear. The CDR3 spans 12 residues. Germline V lookup: CDR1 SNHLY, CDR2 FYNNEI. Trimming removed 6 bases from V and 6 bases from J, with 11 bases in between.

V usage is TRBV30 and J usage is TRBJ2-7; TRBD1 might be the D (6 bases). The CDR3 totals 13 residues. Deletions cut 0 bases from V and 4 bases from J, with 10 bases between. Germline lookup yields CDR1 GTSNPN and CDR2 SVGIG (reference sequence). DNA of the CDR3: TGTGCCTGGAGTGTACAAACAGGGTACGAGCAGTACTTC. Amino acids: CAWSVQTGYEQYF. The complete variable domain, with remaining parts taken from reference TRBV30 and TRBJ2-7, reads SQTIHQWPATLVQPVGSPLSLECTVEGTSNPNLYWYRQAAGRGLQLLFYSVGIGQISSEVPQNLSASRPQDRQFILSSKKLLLSDSGFYLCAWSVQTGYEQYFGPGTRLTVT.

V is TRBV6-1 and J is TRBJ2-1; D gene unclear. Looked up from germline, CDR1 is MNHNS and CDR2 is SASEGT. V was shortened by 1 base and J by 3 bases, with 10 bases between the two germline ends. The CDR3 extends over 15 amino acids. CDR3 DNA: TGTGCCAGCAGTGAAGAAGCCGCCGACTACAATGAGCAGTTCTTC. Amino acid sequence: CASSEEAADYNEQFF.

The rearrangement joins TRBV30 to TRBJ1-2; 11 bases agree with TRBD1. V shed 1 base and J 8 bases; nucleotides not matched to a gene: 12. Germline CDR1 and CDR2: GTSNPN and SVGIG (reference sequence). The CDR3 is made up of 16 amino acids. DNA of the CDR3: TGTGCCTGGAGTGGCCACATCCCGGGACAGGGGGACGGCTACACCTTC. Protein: CAWSGHIPGQGDGYTF.